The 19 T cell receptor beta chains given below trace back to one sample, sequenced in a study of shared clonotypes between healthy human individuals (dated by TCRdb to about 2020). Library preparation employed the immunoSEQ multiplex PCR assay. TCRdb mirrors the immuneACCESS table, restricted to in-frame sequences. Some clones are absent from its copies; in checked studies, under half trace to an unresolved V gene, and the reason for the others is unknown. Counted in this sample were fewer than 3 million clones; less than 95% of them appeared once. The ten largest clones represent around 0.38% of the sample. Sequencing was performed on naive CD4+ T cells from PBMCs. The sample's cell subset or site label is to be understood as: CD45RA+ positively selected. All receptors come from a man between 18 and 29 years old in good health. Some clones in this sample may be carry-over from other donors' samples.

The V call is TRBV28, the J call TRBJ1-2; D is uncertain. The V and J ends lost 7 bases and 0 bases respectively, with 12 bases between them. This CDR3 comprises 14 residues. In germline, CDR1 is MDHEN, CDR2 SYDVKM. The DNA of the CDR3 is TGTGCCAGCACCCCGGGTCGGTCTAACTATGGCTACACCTTC. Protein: CASTPGRSNYGYTF.

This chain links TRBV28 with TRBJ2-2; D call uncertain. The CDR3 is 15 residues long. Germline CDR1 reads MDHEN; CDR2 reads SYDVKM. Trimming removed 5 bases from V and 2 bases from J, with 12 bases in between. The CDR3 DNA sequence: TGTGCCAGCAGTATTCGGAGCGCCAACACCGGGGAGCTGTTTTTT. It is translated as CASSIRSANTGELFF. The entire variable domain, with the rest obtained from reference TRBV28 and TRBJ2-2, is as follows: DVKVTQSSRYLVKRTGEKVFLECVQDMDHENMFWYRQDPGLGLRLIYFSYDVKMKEKGDIPEGYSVSREKKERFSLILESASTNQTSMYLCASSIRSANTGELFFGEGSRLTVL.

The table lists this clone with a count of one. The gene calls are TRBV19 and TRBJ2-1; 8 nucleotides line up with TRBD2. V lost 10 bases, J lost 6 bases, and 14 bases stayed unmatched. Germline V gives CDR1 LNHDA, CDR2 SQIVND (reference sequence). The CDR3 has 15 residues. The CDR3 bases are TGTGCCACATCCTTCTACCACGCGGGAGGCAATGAGCAGTTCTTC. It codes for CATSFYHAGGNEQFF. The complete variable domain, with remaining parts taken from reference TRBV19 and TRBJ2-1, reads DGGITQSPKYLFRKEGQNVTLSCEQNLNHDAMYWYRQDPGQGLRLIYYSQIVNDFQKGDIAEGYSVSREKKESFPLTVTSAQKNPTAFYLCATSFYHAGGNEQFFGPGTRLTVL.

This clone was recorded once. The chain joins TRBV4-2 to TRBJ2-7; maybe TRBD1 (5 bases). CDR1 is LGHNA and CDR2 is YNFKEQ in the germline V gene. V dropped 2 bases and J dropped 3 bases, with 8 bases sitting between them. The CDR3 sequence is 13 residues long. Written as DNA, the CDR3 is TGTGCCAGCAGCCAATTTGACAGCTACGAGCAGTACTTC. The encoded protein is CASSQFDSYEQYF.

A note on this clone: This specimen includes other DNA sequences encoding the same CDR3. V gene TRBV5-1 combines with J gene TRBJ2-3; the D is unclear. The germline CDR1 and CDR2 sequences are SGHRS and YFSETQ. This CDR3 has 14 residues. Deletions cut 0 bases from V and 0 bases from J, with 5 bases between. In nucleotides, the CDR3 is TGCGCCAGCAGCTTGGCCGAAAGCACAGATACGCAGTATTTT. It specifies CASSLAESTDTQYF.

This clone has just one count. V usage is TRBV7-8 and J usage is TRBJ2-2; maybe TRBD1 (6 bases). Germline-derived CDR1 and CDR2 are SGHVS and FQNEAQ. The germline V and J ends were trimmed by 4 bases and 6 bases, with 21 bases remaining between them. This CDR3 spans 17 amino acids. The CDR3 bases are TGTGCCAGCAGCTCCCTACCGGGACACCACCCTTCCGGGGAGCTGTTTTTT. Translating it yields CASSSLPGHHPSGELFF.

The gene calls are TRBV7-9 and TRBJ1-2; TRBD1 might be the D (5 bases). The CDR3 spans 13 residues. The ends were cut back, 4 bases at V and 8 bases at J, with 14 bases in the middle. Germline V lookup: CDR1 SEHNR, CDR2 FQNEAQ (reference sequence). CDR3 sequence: CASSSGRDVGYTF. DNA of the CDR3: TGTGCCAGCAGCTCAGGGCGAGATGTCGGCTACACCTTC.

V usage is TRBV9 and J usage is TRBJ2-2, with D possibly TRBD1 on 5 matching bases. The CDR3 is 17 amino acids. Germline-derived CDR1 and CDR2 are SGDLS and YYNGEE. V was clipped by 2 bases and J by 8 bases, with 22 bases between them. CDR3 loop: CASSVSLDLPGPGELFF. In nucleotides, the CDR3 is TGTGCCAGCAGCGTTTCCCTAGATCTCCCAGGGCCTGGGGAGCTGTTTTTT.

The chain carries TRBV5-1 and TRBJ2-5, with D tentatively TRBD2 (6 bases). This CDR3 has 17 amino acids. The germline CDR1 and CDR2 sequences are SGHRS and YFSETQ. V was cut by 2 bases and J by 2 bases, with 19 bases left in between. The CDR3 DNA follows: TGCGCCAGCAGCTTTTGGGCTGGGGGGAACTTACAAGAGACCCAGTACTTC. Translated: CASSFWAGGNLQETQYF.

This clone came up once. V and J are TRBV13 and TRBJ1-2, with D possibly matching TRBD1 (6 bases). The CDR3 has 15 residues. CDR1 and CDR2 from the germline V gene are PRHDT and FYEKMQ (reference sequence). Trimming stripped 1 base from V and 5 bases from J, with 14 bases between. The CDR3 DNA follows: TGTGCCAGCAGCTTAGATCGGCAGGGGCTGTATGGCTACACCTTC. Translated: CASSLDRQGLYGYTF.

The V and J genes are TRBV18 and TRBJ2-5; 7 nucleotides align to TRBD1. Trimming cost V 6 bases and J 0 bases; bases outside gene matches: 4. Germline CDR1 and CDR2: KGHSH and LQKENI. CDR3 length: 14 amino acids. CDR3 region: CASSGQVNQETQYF. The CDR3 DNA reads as TGTGCCAGCTCCGGACAGGTCAACCAAGAGACCCAGTACTTC. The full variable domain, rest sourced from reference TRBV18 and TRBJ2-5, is NAGVMQNPRHLVRRRGQEARLRCSPMKGHSHVYWYRQLPEEGLKFMVYLQKENIIDESGMPKERFSAEFPKEGPSILRIQQVVRGDSAAYFCASSGQVNQETQYFGPGTRLLVL.

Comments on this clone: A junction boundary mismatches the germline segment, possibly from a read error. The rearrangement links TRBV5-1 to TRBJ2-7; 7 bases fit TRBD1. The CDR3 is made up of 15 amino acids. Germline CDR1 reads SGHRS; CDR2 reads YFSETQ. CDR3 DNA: TGCGCCAGCAACTTGAACCCAGGGGGTCCCAACGAGCAGTACTTC. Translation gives CASNLNPGGPNEQYF.

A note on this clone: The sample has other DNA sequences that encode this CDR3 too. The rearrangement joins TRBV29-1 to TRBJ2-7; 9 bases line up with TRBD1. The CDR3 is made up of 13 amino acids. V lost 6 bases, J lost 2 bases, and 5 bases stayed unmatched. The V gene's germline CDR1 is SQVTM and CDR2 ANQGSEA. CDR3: CSVPGQGAYEQYF. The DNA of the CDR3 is TGCAGCGTGCCGGGACAGGGCGCCTACGAGCAGTACTTC.

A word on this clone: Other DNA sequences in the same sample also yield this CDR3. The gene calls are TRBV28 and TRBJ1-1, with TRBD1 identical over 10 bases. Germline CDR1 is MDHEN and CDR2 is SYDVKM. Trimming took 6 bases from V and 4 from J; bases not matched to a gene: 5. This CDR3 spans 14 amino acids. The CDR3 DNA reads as TGTGCCAGCAGCCTAGGACAGGGGGGCACTGAAGCTTTCTTT. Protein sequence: CASSLGQGGTEAFF.

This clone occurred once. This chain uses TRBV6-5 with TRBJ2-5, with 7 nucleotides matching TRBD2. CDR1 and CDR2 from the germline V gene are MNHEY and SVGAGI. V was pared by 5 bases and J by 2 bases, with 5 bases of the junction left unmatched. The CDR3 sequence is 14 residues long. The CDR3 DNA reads TGTGCCAGCAGTACTGGGACTACTCAAGAGACCCAGTACTTC. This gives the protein CASSTGTTQETQYF.

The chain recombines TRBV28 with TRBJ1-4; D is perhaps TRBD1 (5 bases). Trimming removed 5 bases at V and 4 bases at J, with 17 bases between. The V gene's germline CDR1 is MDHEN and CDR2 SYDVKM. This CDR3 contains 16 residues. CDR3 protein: CASSLRGGSGNEKLFF. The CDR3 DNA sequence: TGTGCCAGCAGTCTTCGGGGGGGAAGTGGTAATGAAAAACTGTTTTTT. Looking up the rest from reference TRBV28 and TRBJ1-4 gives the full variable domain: DVKVTQSSRYLVKRTGEKVFLECVQDMDHENMFWYRQDPGLGLRLIYFSYDVKMKEKGDIPEGYSVSREKKERFSLILESASTNQTSMYLCASSLRGGSGNEKLFFGSGTQLSVL.

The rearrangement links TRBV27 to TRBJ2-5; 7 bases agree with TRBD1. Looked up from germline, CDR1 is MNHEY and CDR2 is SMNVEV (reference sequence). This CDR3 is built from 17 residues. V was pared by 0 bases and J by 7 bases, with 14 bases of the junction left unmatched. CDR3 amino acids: CASSLSFGTETGGTQYF. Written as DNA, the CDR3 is TGTGCCAGCAGTTTATCGTTCGGGACAGAGACCGGAGGGACCCAGTACTTC.

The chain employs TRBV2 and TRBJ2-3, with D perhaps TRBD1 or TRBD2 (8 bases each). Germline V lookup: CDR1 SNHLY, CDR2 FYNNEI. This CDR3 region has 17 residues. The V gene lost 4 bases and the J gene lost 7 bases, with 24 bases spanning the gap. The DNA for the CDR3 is TGTGCCAGCAGTGCCGGACAGGGACTCGCGGGAGGAAATACGCAGTATTTT. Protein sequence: CASSAGQGLAGGNTQYF.

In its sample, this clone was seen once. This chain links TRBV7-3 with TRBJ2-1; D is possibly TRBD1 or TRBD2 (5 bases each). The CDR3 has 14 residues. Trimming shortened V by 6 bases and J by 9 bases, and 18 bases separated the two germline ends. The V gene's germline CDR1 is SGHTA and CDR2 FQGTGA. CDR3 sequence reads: CASSPGLTGTEQFF. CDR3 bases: TGTGCCAGCAGTCCAGGCCTAACGGGGACTGAGCAGTTCTTC.